Following are 7 T cell receptor beta chains from one sample sequenced in a study of CD8 T cells in Susac syndrome. The RNA input was 0.5 to 1 ug, and it was reverse transcribed with random hexamers. TCRdb re-analysed the immunoSEQ multiplex PCR reads in MiXCR, keeping a single row per CDR3 protein. The table has 160,000 or so distinct CDR3 sequences, around 93% seen once. Sequencing was done on a sample of CD4+ T cells from PBMCs. These receptors came from a human donor in good health.

The chain couples TRBV29-1 to TRBJ1-2; D ambiguous. This CDR3 contains 12 residues. V lost 8 bases, J lost 3 bases, and 13 bases lay in between. The germline V gene encodes CDR1 SQVTM and CDR2 ANQGSEA. CDR3 coding DNA: TGCAGCACCGTACAAGTAGACTATGGCTACACCTTC. It specifies CSTVQVDYGYTF.

Only one count was recorded for this clonotype. This sequence joins TRBV28 and TRBJ2-5, with TRBD1 matching over 7 bases. Unmatched junction bases numbered 6, after V lost 7 bases and J lost 1 base. This CDR3 comprises 14 residues. Germline loops: CDR1 MDHEN, CDR2 SYDVKM. The CDR3 DNA sequence: TGTGCCAGCACCCTACAGGGGATCCAAGAGACCCAGTACTTC. Its translation is CASTLQGIQETQYF.

The chain couples TRBV25-1 to TRBJ2-5, with D perhaps assigned TRBD1 or TRBD2 (5 bases each). CDR3 length equals 14 residues. Per germline, CDR1 MGHDK and CDR2 SYGVNS. Trimming took 9 bases from V and 2 from J, leaving 16 bases between them. This CDR3 is CASTGTVGQETQYF. In DNA, the CDR3 is TGTGCCAGTACCGGGACGGTGGGGCAAGAGACCCAGTACTTC.

The gene calls are TRBV13 and TRBJ2-1; weak D call: TRBD2 (5 bases). CDR3 length equals 14 residues. The germline gives CDR1 PRHDT, CDR2 FYEKMQ (reference sequence). V was shortened by 0 bases and J by 7 bases, with 10 bases between the two germline ends. CDR3 nucleotide sequence: TGTGCCAGCAGCTTAGGAGTAGCGAGGAATGAGCAGTTCTTC. Translating it yields CASSLGVARNEQFF.

This sequence joins TRBV12-3 or TRBV12-4 and TRBJ2-5; 9 bases align to TRBD1. The CDR3 has 16 residues. V lost 1 base, J lost 5 bases, and 8 bases stayed unmatched. The CDR3 loop reads CASSLVGQGDGETQYF. CDR3 DNA sequence: TGTGCCAGCAGTTTAGTGGGACAGGGCGATGGGGAGACCCAGTACTTC.

The chain links TRBV10-3 to TRBJ2-1; 7 nucleotides match TRBD2. V gave up 2 bases and J gave up 10 bases; unmatched junction bases: 5. The germline CDR1 and CDR2 sequences are ENHRY and SYGVKD. The CDR3 contains 13 residues. CDR3 bases: TGTGCCATCAGTGAGATAGCGGGCGGCGAGCAGTTCTTC. It translates to CAISEIAGGEQFF.

DNA of the CDR3: TGTGCCAGTAGGAAACAGGGGGAATACTATGGCTACACCTTC. Translation gives CASRKQGEYYGYTF. This chain links TRBV19 with TRBJ1-2, with TRBD1 matching 8 bases. Germline values: CDR1 LNHDA, CDR2 SQIVND (reference sequence). This CDR3 region has 14 residues. J lost 3 bases, V lost 6 bases, and 6 bases had no gene match.